The TCR beta chain under discussion was sequenced for a study of blood T cell repertoires in COVID-19. There are 16 residues in the CDR3. V lost 3 bases and J 2 bases, leaving 14 bases between the germline ends. The V gene's germline CDR1 is MDHEN and CDR2 SYDVKM. Clones were read by immunoSEQ multiplex PCR, and TCRdb kept only the in-frame ones, dropping some. Of a few hundred thousand clones listed, about 89% are singletons. The TCR sequence derives from a woman aged 60-70 years with acute or convalescent COVID-19. The sample was peripheral blood. The rearrangement joins TRBV28 to TRBJ1-3; TRBD1 is a possible D gene (5 bases). In DNA, the CDR3 is TGTGCCAGCAGTTTGGGCAGGGAATGGGCTGGAAACACCATATATTTT. Protein: CASSLGREWAGNTIYF. The complete variable domain, with remaining parts taken from reference TRBV28 and TRBJ1-3, reads DVKVTQSSRYLVKRTGEKVFLECVQDMDHENMFWYRQDPGLGLRLIYFSYDVKMKEKGDIPEGYSVSREKKERFSLILESASTNQTSMYLCASSLGREWAGNTIYFGEGSWLTVV.